These T cell receptor beta chains were read from a single sample in a study of cytomegalovirus exposure and HLA in healthy donors. Sequencing used immunoSEQ multiplex PCR; TCRdb keeps in-frame clones, though not all of them. The sample includes 130,000 or so clones, about 64% seen only once; the top ten take less than 2.5%. The sequenced sample consisted of PBMCs. The receptors were sampled from a woman between 40 and 55 years old in good health and CMV-seronegative. CDR3s leave out the opening cysteine and the closing phenylalanine or tryptophan. Each record gives: CDR3 length, V gene, CDR3 protein.

>12|TRBV18
ASSRSGGGTEAF
>12|TRBV25-1
ASSGTSGGPPSD
>13|TRBV9
ASSVEIGGADTQY
>12|TRBV2
ASRTTRDNQPQH
>15|TRBV27
ASSLWGAGGSTDTQY
>13|TRBV9
ASSVESAGREKLF
>16|TRBV5-1
ASSSSPSGGAGKNIQY
>11|TRBV30
AWGEQLNSPLH
>13|TRBV7-3
ASSRYPTGNNGYT
>12|TRBV5-5
ASSPGTGGMELF
>14|TRBV19
ASSSPQGTLAREAF